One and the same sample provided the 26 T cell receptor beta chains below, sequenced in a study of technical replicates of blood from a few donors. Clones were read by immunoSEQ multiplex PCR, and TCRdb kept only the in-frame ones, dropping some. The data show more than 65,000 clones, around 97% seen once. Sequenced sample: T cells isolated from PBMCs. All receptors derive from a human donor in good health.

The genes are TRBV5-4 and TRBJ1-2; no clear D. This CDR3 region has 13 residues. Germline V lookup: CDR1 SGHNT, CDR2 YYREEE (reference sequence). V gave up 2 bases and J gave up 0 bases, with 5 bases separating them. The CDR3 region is CASSFLANYGYTF. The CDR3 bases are TGTGCCAGCAGCTTCCTAGCTAACTATGGCTACACCTTC.

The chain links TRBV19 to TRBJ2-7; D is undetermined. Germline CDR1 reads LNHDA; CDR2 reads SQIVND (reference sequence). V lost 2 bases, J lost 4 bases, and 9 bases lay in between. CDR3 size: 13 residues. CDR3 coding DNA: TGTGCCAGTAGTATAACTCCGGGTTACGAGCAGTACTTC. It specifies CASSITPGYEQYF.

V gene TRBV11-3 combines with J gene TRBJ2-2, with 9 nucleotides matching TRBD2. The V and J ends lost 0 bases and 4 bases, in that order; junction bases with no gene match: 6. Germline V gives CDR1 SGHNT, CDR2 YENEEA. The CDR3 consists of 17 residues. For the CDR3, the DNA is TGTGCCAGCAGCTTAGATGGCGGGAGGGCCCGCACCGGGGAGCTGTTTTTT. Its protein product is CASSLDGGRARTGELFF.

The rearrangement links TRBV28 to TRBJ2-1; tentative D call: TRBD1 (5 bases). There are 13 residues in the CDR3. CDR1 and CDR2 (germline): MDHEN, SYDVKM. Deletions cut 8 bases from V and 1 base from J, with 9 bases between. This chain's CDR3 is CASGAGSYNEQFF. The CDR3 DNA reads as TGTGCCAGCGGCGCAGGGTCCTACAATGAGCAGTTCTTC.

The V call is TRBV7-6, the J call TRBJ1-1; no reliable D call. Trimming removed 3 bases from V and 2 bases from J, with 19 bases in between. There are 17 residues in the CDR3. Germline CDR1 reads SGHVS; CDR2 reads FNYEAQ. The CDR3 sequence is CASSFDVTTSSNTEAFF. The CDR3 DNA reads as TGTGCCAGCAGCTTCGACGTGACTACCTCCTCTAACACTGAAGCTTTCTTT.

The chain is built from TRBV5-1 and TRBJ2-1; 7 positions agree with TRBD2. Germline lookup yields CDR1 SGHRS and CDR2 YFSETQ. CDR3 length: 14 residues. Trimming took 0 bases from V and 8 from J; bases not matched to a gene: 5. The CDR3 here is CASSLEREADEQFF. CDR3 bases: TGCGCCAGCAGCTTGGAACGGGAGGCAGATGAGCAGTTCTTC.

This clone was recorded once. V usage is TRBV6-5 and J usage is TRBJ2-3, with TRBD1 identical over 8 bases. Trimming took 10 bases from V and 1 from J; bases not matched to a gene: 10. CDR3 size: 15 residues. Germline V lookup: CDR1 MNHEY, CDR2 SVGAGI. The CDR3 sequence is CATSRQGMGTDTQYF. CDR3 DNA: TGTGCCACCTCACGACAGGGGATGGGCACAGATACGCAGTATTTT.

CDR3 sequence: CASSLGGEALGTEAFF. DNA for the CDR3: TGTGCCAGCAGCTTAGGGGGGGAGGCCCTCGGCACTGAAGCTTTCTTT. The chain combines TRBV7-9 with TRBJ1-1; tentatively, D is TRBD1 (5 bases). The CDR3 covers 16 residues. The V gene's germline CDR1 is SEHNR and CDR2 FQNEAQ (reference sequence). Trimming took off 1 base at V and 4 bases at J, with 16 bases between the two ends.

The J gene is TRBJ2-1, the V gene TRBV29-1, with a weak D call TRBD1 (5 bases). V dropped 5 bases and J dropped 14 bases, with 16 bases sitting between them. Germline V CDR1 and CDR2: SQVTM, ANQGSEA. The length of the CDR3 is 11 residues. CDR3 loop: CSVIHAAGKFF. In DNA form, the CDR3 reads TGCAGCGTTATTCATGCGGCAGGGAAGTTCTTC.

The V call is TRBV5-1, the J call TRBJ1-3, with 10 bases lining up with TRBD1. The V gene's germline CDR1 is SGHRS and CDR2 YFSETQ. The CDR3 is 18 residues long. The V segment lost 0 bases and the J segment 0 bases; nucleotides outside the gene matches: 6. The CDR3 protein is CASSLEGQGRASGNTIYF. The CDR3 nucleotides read TGCGCCAGCAGCTTGGAGGGACAGGGGCGAGCCTCTGGAAACACCATATATTTT.

CDR3 loop: CASSKEDTEAFF. CDR3 nucleotides: TGTGCCAGCAGCAAGGAGGACACTGAAGCTTTCTTT. J is TRBJ1-1 and V is TRBV21-1. TRBV21-1 has pseudogene status. The CDR3 is 12 residues long.

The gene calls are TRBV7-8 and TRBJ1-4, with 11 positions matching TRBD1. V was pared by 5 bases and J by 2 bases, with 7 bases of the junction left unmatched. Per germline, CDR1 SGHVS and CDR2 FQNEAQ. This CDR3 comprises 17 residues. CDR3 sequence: CASSLDRGQRTNEKLFF. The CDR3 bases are TGTGCCAGCAGCCTGGACAGGGGGCAGAGGACTAATGAAAAACTGTTTTTT.

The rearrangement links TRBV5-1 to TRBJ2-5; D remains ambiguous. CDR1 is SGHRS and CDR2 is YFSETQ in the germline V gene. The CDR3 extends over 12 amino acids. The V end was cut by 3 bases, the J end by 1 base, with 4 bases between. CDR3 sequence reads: CASSSPQETQYF. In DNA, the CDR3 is TGCGCCAGCAGCTCTCCCCAAGAGACCCAGTACTTC.

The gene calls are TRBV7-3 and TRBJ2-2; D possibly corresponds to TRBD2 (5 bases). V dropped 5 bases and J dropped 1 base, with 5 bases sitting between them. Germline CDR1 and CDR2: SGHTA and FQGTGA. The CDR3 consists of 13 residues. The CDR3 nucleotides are TGTGCCAGCAGCGGACTGAACACCGGGGAGCTGTTTTTT. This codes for CASSGLNTGELFF.

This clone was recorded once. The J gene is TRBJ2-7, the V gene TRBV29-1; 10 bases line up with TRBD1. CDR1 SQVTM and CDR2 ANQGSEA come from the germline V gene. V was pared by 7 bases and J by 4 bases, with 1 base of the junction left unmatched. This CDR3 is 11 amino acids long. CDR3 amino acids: CSGQGAYEQYF. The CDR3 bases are TGCAGCGGACAGGGGGCTTACGAGCAGTACTTC.

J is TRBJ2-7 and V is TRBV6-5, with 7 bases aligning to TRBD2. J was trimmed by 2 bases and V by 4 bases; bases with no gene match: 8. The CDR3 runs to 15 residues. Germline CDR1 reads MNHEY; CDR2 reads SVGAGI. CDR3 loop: CASSFFEGGPYEQYF. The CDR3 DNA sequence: TGTGCCAGCAGTTTTTTTGAGGGAGGGCCCTACGAGCAGTACTTC.

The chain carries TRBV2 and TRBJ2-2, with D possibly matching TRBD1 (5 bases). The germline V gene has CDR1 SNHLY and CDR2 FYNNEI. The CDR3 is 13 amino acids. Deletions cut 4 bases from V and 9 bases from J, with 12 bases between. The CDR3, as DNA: TGTGCCAGCAGTGTCGACAGTATTAGGGAGCTGTTTTTT. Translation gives CASSVDSIRELFF. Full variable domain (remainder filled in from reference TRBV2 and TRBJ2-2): EPEVTQTPSHQVTQMGQEVILRCVPISNHLYFYWYRQILGQKVEFLVSFYNNEISEKSEIFDDQFSVERPDGSNFTLKIRSTKLEDSAMYFCASSVDSIRELFFGEGSRLTVL.

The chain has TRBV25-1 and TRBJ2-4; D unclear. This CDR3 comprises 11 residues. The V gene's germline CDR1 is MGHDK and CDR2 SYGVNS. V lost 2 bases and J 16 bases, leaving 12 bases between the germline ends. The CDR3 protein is CASSEGGPSYF. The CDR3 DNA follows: TGTGCCAGCAGTGAAGGTGGGCCGTCTTACTTC.

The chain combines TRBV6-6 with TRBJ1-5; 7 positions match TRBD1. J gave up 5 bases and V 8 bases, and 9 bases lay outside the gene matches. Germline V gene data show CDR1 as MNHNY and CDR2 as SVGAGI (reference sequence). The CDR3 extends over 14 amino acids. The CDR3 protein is CASRDSYSHQPQHF. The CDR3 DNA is TGTGCCAGCCGGGACAGTTATTCGCATCAGCCCCAGCATTTT.

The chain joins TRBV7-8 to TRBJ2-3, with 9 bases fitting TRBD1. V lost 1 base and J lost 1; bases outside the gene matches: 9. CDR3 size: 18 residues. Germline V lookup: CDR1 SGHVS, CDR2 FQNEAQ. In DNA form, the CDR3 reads TGTGCCAGCAGCTTAGTGGGACAGGGTTACTTCCGCACAGATACGCAGTATTTT. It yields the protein CASSLVGQGYFRTDTQYF.

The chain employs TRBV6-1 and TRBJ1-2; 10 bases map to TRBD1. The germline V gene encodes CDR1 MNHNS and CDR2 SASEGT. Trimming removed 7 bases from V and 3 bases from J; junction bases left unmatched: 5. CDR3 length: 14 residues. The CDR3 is CASTLTGGHYGYTF. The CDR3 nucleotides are TGTGCCAGCACCCTGACAGGGGGCCACTATGGCTACACCTTC.

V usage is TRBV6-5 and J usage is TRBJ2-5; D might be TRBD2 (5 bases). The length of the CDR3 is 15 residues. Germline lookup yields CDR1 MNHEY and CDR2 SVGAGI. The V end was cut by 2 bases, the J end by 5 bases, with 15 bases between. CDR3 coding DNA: TGTGCCAGCAGTTACAGGGTAATCCCGGGGGAGACCCAGTACTTC. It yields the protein CASSYRVIPGETQYF.

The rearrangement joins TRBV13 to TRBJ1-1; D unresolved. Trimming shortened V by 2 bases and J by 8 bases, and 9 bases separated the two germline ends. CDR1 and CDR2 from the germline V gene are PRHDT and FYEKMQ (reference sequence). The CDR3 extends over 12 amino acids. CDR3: CASSLPGSEAFF. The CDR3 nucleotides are TGTGCCAGCAGCTTACCCGGGTCGGAAGCTTTCTTT.

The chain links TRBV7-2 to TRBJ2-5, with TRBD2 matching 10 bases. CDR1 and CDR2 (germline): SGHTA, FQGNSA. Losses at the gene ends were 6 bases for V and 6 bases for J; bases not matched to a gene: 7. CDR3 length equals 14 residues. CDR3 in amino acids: CASSYLAGDKTQYF. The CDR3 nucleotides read TGTGCCAGCAGTTATCTAGCGGGAGACAAGACCCAGTACTTC.

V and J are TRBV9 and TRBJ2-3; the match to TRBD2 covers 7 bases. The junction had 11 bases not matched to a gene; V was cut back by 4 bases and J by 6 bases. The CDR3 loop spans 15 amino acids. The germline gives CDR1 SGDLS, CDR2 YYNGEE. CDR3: CASSPLRELLDTQYF. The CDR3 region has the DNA TGTGCCAGCAGCCCCCTGCGGGAGCTGTTGGATACGCAGTATTTT.

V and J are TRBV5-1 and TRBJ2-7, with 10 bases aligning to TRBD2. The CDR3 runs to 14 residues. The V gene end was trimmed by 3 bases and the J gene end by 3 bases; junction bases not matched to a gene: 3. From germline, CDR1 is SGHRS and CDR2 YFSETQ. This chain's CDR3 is CASSSSSGSYEQYF. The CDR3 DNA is TGCGCCAGCAGCTCTTCTAGCGGGAGCTACGAGCAGTACTTC.